This record looks at one T cell receptor (beta chain) sequence and its context. Its target is not known. This entry is derived from a study of cytomegalovirus exposure and HLA in healthy donors. Overall study findings and caveats: Published work reported that the classifier diagnosed cytomegalovirus status with high specificity and sensitivity. The study put some 160 TCR beta chains on its list as cytomegalovirus-associated.

The CDR3 spans 15 residues. Trimming took 4 bases from V and 0 from J; bases not matched to a gene: 0. The germline V gene has CDR1 MNHNS and CDR2 SASEGT. This table comes from immunoSEQ multiplex PCR, and its TCRdb copy is limited to in-frame clones, with some not included. Of 50,000 to 65,000 clones in the sample, approximately 90% are singletons; the top ten hold more than 8%. J is TRBJ2-3 and V is TRBV6-1, with 11 bases lining up with TRBD1. The specimen was PBMCs. This sequence was found in a woman in her late teens or twenties in good health and CMV-seropositive. This chain's CDR3 is CASSGDRGSTDTQYF. Here the CDR3 DNA reads TGTGCCAGCAGTGGGGACAGGGGGAGCACAGATACGCAGTATTTT.